This T cell receptor beta chain was found in a study of control samples from healthy donors and cancer patients. Method: immunoSEQ multiplex PCR; TCRdb's copy keeps in-frame clones and lacks some. The table has some 150,000 clones, approximately 94% seen once. The CDR3 totals 15 residues. The TCR sequence derives from a man aged 35 to 55 in good health. This sequence joins TRBV21-1 and TRBJ2-7; the D call TRBD2 from the table was never checked on the DNA. TRBV21-1 is a pseudogene segment. The sequencing input was blood. This chain's CDR3 is CASSAIAGGPHEQYF. The DNA for the CDR3 is TGTGCCAGCAGCGCAATAGCGGGGGGGCCTCACGAGCAGTACTTC.